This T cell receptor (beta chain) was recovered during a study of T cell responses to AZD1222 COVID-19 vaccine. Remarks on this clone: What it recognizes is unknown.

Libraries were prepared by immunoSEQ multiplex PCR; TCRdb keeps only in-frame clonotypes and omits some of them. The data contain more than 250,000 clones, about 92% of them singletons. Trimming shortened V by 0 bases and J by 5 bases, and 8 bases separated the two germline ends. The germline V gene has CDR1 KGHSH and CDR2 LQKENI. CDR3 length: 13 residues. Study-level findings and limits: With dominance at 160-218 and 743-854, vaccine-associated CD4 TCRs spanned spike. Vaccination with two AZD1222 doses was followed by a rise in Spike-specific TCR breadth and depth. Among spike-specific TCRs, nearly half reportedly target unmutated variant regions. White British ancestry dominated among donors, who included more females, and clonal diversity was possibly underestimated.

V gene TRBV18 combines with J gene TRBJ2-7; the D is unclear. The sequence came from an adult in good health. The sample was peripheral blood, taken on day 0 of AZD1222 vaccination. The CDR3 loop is CASSPPSSHEQYF. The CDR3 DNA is TGTGCCAGCTCACCACCTAGTAGCCACGAGCAGTACTTC.